This T cell receptor beta chain was sequenced for a study of control samples from healthy donors and cancer patients. The ends lost 3 bases at V and 9 bases at J; junction bases unmatched: 9. The CDR3 runs to 16 residues. Germline V CDR1 and CDR2: KGHSH, LQKENI. Data came from immunoSEQ multiplex PCR; TCRdb stores just in-frame clones and leaves some out. Of about 80,000 clones listed, around 84% were seen once; the top ten hold around 10%. Sequencing was carried out using PBMCs. This clonotype was sampled from a man aged 60 to 75 with head and neck cancer. The chain carries TRBV18 and TRBJ2-1, with TRBD2 matching 12 bases. For the CDR3, the DNA is TGTGCCAGCTCACCGATTACTAGCGGGAGGTTCAGTGAGCAGTTCTTC. Translating gives CASSPITSGRFSEQFF.